The sample holds one count of the clone carrying this TCR beta chain. The data were taken from a study of blood T cell repertoires in COVID-19. On the study more broadly: Sites in the United States, Italy and Spain provided acute and convalescent COVID-19 samples. Sample material is recorded as cDNA or gDNA derived from T cells, B-cell-depleted T cells, or PBMCs.

Sequenced by immunoSEQ multiplex PCR; TCRdb stores in-frame clones only, minus some. Of fewer than 350,000 clones in the sample, 88% are singletons; the top ten hold 9% to 9.5%. The CDR3 loop spans 17 amino acids. V dropped 0 bases and J dropped 0 bases, with 9 bases sitting between them. The germline CDR1 and CDR2 sequences are MGHRA and YSYEKL. The source of this sequence is a man aged 18-30 years with active or convalescent COVID-19. Material: peripheral blood. The V gene is TRBV4-1, the J gene TRBJ2-6; D remains ambiguous. The CDR3 sequence is CASSQELASSGANVLTF. The CDR3 nucleotides are TGCGCCAGCAGCCAAGAGTTGGCAAGCTCTGGGGCCAACGTCCTGACTTTC.